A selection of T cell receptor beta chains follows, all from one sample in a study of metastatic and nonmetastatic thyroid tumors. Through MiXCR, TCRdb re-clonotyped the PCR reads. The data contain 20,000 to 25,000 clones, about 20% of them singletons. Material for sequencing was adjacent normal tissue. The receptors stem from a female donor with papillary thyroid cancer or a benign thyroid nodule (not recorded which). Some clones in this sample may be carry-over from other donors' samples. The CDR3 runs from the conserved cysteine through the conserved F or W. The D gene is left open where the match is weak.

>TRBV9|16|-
CASSPVARRGSYEQYF
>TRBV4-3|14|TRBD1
CASGKADRVTEAFF
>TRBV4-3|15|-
CASSQGWGANEKLFF
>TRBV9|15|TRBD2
CASSVAGGAPYEQYF
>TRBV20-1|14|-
CSARDLRGNTEAFF
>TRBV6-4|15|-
CASSVSAQGSTEAFF
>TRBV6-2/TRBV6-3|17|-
CASTYGVAGVFARELFF
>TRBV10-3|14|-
CAISPTTENTEAFF
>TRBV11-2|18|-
CASSLRRGAAAGANVLTF
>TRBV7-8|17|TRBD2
CASSLVLAGSNTGELFF
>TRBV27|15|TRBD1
CASSRTGKANYGYTF
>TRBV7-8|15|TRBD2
CASKFAGAHTDTQYF
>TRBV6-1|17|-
CASSPLAYFATNEKLFF